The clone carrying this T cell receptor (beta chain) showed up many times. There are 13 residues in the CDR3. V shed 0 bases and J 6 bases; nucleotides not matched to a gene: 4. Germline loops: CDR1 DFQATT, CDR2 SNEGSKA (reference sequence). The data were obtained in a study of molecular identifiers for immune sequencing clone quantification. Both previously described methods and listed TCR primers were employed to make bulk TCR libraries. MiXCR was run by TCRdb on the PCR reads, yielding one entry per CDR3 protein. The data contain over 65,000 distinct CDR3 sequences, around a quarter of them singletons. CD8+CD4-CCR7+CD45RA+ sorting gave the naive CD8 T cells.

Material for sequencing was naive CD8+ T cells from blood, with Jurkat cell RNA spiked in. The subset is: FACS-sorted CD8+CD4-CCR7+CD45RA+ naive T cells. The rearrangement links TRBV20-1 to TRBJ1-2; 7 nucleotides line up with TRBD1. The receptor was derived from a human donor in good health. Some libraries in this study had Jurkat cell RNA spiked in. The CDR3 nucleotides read TGCAGTGCTAGAGATGGTAGGGGGCATGGCTACACCTTC. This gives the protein CSARDGRGHGYTF.